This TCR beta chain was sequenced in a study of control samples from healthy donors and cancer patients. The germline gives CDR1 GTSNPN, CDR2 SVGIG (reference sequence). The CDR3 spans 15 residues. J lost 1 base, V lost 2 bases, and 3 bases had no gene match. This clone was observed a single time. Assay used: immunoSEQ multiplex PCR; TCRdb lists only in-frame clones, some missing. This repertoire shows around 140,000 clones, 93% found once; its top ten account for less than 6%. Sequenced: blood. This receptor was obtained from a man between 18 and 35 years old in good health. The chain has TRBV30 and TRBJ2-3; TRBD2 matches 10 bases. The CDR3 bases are TGTGCCTGGAGTCTCCTAGCGGGAGGCACAGATACGCAGTATTTT. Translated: CAWSLLAGGTDTQYF.